This T cell receptor (beta chain) was retrieved from a study of T-cell memory formation after mild COVID-19 listed by TCRdb under 2021. Regarding the research as a whole: Most TCR sequence clusters were specific to one of the two donors. Longitudinal TCRalpha and TCRbeta repertoire sequencing tracked T-cell clones expanding and contracting after mild COVID-19 in two donors. The cohort comprised two young, previously healthy adult volunteers, one female and one male. The study at large found these results: The study covered only two mild cases, and larger cohorts including severe cases with pre-infection samples were considered necessary. The detection of some responding clones in pre-infection memory suggests that pre-existing cross-reactive memory T cells joined the SARS-CoV-2 response. SARS-CoV-2 specificity of the second-wave clones peaking on day 37 was not confirmed. Contracting CD4+ clones were located mainly in the CM and EM memory subsets, whereas CD8+ clones were found to be enriched in EMRA. Clones contracting from day 15 to 85 had balanced CD4/CD8 phenotypes, while a second wave expanding from day 15 to 37 was biased towards CD4+.

Instrument used: Illumina NovaSeq 6000. cDNA libraries for TCRalpha and TCRbeta were prepared by 5'RACE using constant-segment primers, with sample barcodes and unique molecular identifiers added. RNA was extracted from every sample with Trizol reagent. Libraries were amplified in two PCR steps, with a second sample barcode and Illumina TruSeq adapters added in the second step. The libraries were sequenced on an Illumina NovaSeq using 2 x 150 bp paired-end reads. As for the authors' bioinformatics: With migec v1.2.7, reads were demultiplexed and then collapsed into UMI-guided consensus sequences. Using mixcr v2.1.11, the UMI consensuses were aligned to TRA and TRB V and J templates and assembled into clonotypes. A clonotype was counted as expanded or contracted only if both edgeR and NoisET called the change significant, with noise models trained on biological replicates. For edgeR calls, a false discovery rate-adjusted p below 0.01 and a log2 fold-change threshold of 1 were applied. As an exploratory analysis of dynamics, max-normalized trajectories of the 1000 most abundant clonotypes were examined with PCA combined with hierarchical clustering. Separately sequenced CD4+ and CD8+ repertoires were used to assign the CD4 or CD8 phenotype of responding clones. TCRdb's own reprocessing of the public reads used fastp at Q25 and MiXCR and kept productive beta chains. Rows matching on CDR3 protein sequence are summarized as one entry with the most common DNA and genes. TCRdb's processing, not the study's, gives the V and J calls here. This sample holds fewer than 250,000 distinct CDR3 sequences; about 10% were observed only once. The top ten hold around 3.3% of the sample.

The table lists this clonotype with a few counts. Its antigen target is currently unknown. Base qualities are not recorded, but no much larger clone differs from it by a single base. V and J are trimmed by 4 bases and 0 bases, and the gene matches miss 7 bases of the junction. CDR1 and CDR2, looked up from the germline V gene (reference sequence), are LGHDT and YNNKEL. Including the terminal cysteine and phenylalanine, the CDR3 comprises 17 residues. The CDR3 DNA has 51 bases and is translated from base 1. Ficoll-Paque density gradient centrifugation was used to isolate PBMCs. The specimen was PBMCs or a T cell subset sorted from them (not recorded which). Rearrangement joined TRBV3-1 to TRBJ2-5; TRBD2 aligns with 11 central bases. This receptor was taken from a man aged 18 to 35 who had mild COVID-19 (a few samples of this study predate the infection). The sample titles of this study are shuffled in the database, so cell type and time point are left out; the donor was told from shared clones. The CDR3 region: CASSPPRTSGYQETQYF. The sequence in DNA is TGTGCCAGCAGCCCGCCCCGGACTAGCGGGTACCAAGAGACCCAGTACTTC.